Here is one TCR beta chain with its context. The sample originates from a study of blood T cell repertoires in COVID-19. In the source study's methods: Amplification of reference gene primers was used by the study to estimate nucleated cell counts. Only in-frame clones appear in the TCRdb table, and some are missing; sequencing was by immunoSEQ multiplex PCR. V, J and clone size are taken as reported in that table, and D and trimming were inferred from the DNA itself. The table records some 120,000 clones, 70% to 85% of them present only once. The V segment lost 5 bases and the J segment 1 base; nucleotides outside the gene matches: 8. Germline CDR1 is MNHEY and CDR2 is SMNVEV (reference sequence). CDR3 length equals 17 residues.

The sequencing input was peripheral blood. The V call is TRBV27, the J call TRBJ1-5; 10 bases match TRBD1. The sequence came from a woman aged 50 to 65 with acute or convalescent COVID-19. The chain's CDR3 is CASSLYRDRGSNQPQHF. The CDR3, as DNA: TGTGCCAGCAGTCTATACCGGGACAGGGGAAGCAATCAGCCCCAGCATTTT.